One sample yielded the 31 T cell receptor beta chains listed below, sequenced in a study of T cell responses to AZD1222 COVID-19 vaccine (dated by TCRdb to about 2021). Receptor libraries were prepared by the immunoSEQ multiplex PCR assay. TCRdb mirrors the immuneACCESS table, restricted to in-frame sequences. Some clones are absent from its copies; in checked studies, under half trace to an unresolved V gene, and the reason for the others is unknown. The sample table shows 150,000 or so clones, and under 90% are seen once. The ten largest clonotypes hold around 5.9% of the sample. This specimen's time point label, per the study, means: baseline before first vaccination. The input for sequencing was peripheral blood, taken on day 0 of AZD1222 vaccination. The receptor source for this set is an adult in good health.

The chain employs TRBV30 and TRBJ1-6; D is unclear. The germline gives CDR1 GTSNPN, CDR2 SVGIG (reference sequence). V was trimmed by 2 bases and J by 11 bases, leaving 1 base between them. There are 9 residues in the CDR3. CDR3 in amino acids: CAWSPPLHF. CDR3 nucleotides: TGTGCCTGGAGTCCACCCCTCCACTTT.

The chain combines TRBV5-1 with TRBJ2-7; D remains ambiguous. This CDR3 comprises 13 residues. Trimming removed 1 base from V and 3 bases from J, with 8 bases in between. Per germline, CDR1 SGHRS and CDR2 YFSETQ. Here the CDR3 DNA reads TGCGCCAGCAGCTTGTCGTTAAGCTACGAGCAGTACTTC. It translates to CASSLSLSYEQYF.

The chain employs TRBV6-2 or TRBV6-3 and TRBJ2-7; TRBD2 might be the D (6 bases). The length of the CDR3 is 15 residues. Per germline, CDR1 MNHEY and CDR2 SVGEGT. V shed 2 bases and J shed 5 bases, with 16 bases lying between them. As DNA, the CDR3 is TGTGCCAGCAGTTACCCCGGGTCTCGGAGGGACGAGCAGTACTTC. Amino acids: CASSYPGSRRDEQYF.

V usage is TRBV5-3 and J usage is TRBJ2-7; the D is unclear. TRBV5-3 is annotated as an ORF whose role is uncertain. The CDR3 runs to 20 residues. Trimming stripped 4 bases from V and 1 base from J, with 30 bases between. CDR3 region: CARSPVDGIFGLPGSYEQYF. The CDR3 region has the DNA TGTGCCAGAAGCCCCGTGGACGGAATCTTCGGGCTCCCCGGGTCCTACGAGCAGTACTTC.

The chain carries TRBV19 and TRBJ2-5; TRBD1 matches 8 bases. Losses at the gene ends were 6 bases for V and 5 bases for J; bases not matched to a gene: 8. CDR3 size: 14 residues. Germline CDR1 and CDR2: LNHDA and SQIVND (reference sequence). The CDR3: CASRPRGPGETQYF. CDR3 DNA sequence: TGTGCCAGTAGACCCAGGGGGCCGGGGGAGACCCAGTACTTC.

The CDR3 nucleotides are TGCGCCAGCAGCGATCGGGACAGGTCAACTGAAGCTTTCTTT. This sequence encodes CASSDRDRSTEAFF. This rearrangement joins TRBV5-1 to TRBJ1-1, with 8 nucleotides matching TRBD1. This CDR3 comprises 14 residues. With V trimmed by 4 bases and J by 5 bases, 7 bases remained unmatched. The germline V gene has CDR1 SGHRS and CDR2 YFSETQ.

The genes are TRBV11-2 and TRBJ1-2; the D is unclear. Germline-derived CDR1 and CDR2 are SGHAT and FQNNGV. V was shortened by 5 bases and J by 8 bases, with 9 bases between the two germline ends. The CDR3 has 11 amino acids. The CDR3 coding sequence is TGTGCCAGCAGCCAAAGCCCCGGCTACACCTTC. Its protein is CASSQSPGYTF.

The rearrangement uses TRBV18 and TRBJ1-1; 9 bases map to TRBD1. The CDR3 has 15 amino acids. Trimming took 4 bases from V and 5 from J; bases not matched to a gene: 8. Germline CDR1 KGHSH, CDR2 LQKENI. CDR3 sequence (DNA): TGTGCCAGCTCACTGGGGGGAGACAGGGGGACTGAAGCTTTCTTT. It specifies CASSLGGDRGTEAFF.

The V and J genes are TRBV11-2 and TRBJ2-7, with TRBD2 identical over 8 bases. V lost 2 bases to trimming and J lost 2 bases; unmatched junction nucleotides: 5. This CDR3 comprises 15 residues. Per germline, CDR1 SGHAT and CDR2 FQNNGV. The DNA of the CDR3 is TGTGCCAGCAGCTTATCAAGCGGGGGACCCTACGAGCAGTACTTC. It encodes CASSLSSGGPYEQYF.

The chain is built from TRBV30 and TRBJ2-5, with D unclear. Germline CDR1 GTSNPN, CDR2 SVGIG (reference sequence). Between the trimmed V and J ends, which lost 8 bases and 0 bases, there was a span of 13 bases. The CDR3 sequence is 13 residues long. CDR3 sequence (DNA): TGTGCCCGTGGGGTTGGACACCAAGAGACCCAGTACTTC. This codes for CARGVGHQETQYF.

This clone showed up just a few times. The same CDR3 arises from other DNA sequences in this sample as well. The rearrangement links TRBV14 to TRBJ1-2; D is ambiguous. Looked up from germline, CDR1 is SGHDN and CDR2 is FVKESK. The V end was cut by 1 base, the J end by 0 bases, with 3 bases between. This CDR3 region has 13 residues. The CDR3 protein is CASSQGANYGYTF. As DNA, the CDR3 is TGTGCCAGCAGCCAAGGGGCTAACTATGGCTACACCTTC.

The chain combines TRBV7-8 with TRBJ2-7; TRBD2 matches 7 bases. J was trimmed by 5 bases and V by 4 bases; bases with no gene match: 17. This CDR3 is 17 amino acids long. Germline CDR1 is SGHVS and CDR2 is FQNEAQ. The CDR3 DNA reads as TGTGCCAGCAGCTCCAACACTCATGGCGGGGGAGTCCACGAGCAGTACTTC. It translates to CASSSNTHGGGVHEQYF.

Written as DNA, the CDR3 is TGTGCCAGCAGCCCCTGGGGGGAAGGGACTGGCTACACCTTC. This sequence encodes CASSPWGEGTGYTF. The V call is TRBV7-9, the J call TRBJ1-2; D possibly corresponds to TRBD1 (5 bases). This CDR3 region has 14 residues. The germline gives CDR1 SEHNR, CDR2 FQNEAQ (reference sequence). V was clipped by 5 bases and J by 7 bases, with 17 bases between them. Based on the CDR3 plus reference TRBV7-9 and TRBJ1-2, the full variable domain is DTGVSQNPRHKITKRGQNVTFRCDPISEHNRLYWYRQTLGQGPEFLTYFQNEAQLEKSRLLSDRFSAERPKGSFSTLEIQRTEQGDSAMYLCASSPWGEGTGYTFGSGTRLTVV.

The genes are TRBV7-8 and TRBJ2-3; TRBD1 is a possible D gene (7 bases). In germline, CDR1 is SGHVS, CDR2 FQNEAQ. Trimming took off 1 base at V and 6 bases at J, with 17 bases between the two ends. This CDR3 has 16 residues. CDR3 sequence reads: CASSLVVEGAGDTQYF. CDR3 DNA sequence: TGTGCCAGCAGCTTAGTAGTTGAGGGGGCGGGGGATACGCAGTATTTT. Looking up the rest from reference TRBV7-8 and TRBJ2-3 gives the full variable domain: GAGVSQSPRYKVAKRGQDVALRCDPISGHVSLFWYQQALGQGPEFLTYFQNEAQLDKSGLPSDRFFAERPEGSVSTLKIQRTQQEDSAVYLCASSLVVEGAGDTQYFGPGTRLTVL.

The chain is built from TRBV2 and TRBJ1-2; unclear D gene. The CDR3 runs 12 residues. Germline V CDR1 and CDR2: SNHLY, FYNNEI. Trimming stripped 6 bases from V and 5 bases from J, with 10 bases between. The CDR3 nucleotides are TGTGCCAGCAGCTCTACACCTTATGGCTACACCTTC. Translated, it gives CASSSTPYGYTF.

This chain links TRBV27 with TRBJ1-5; TRBD1 might be the D (5 bases). From germline, CDR1 is MNHEY and CDR2 SMNVEV (reference sequence). The V and J ends lost 7 bases and 0 bases respectively, with 19 bases between them. This CDR3 contains 17 residues. The CDR3 bases are TGTGCCAGCAAGGGAACTGGGGCGGAAAATAGCAATCAGCCCCAGCATTTT. This encodes CASKGTGAENSNQPQHF.

This clone was counted only a few times. The genes are TRBV6-5 and TRBJ1-3; 9 nucleotides match TRBD1. V was clipped by 8 bases and J by 0 bases; unmatched bases: 5. Germline V gene sequence: CDR1 MNHEY, CDR2 SVGAGI. The CDR3 is 15 amino acids. The CDR3 DNA is TGTGCCAGCGACAGGGGGAGTCTCTCTGGAAACACCATATATTTT. This codes for CASDRGSLSGNTIYF.

The J gene is TRBJ1-1, the V gene TRBV7-8, with a possible D match to TRBD1 (5 bases). CDR1 is SGHVS and CDR2 is FQNEAQ in the germline V gene. This CDR3 has 15 amino acids. The V end was cut by 5 bases, the J end by 3 bases, with 16 bases between. The CDR3 region is CASSPPAGVHTEAFF. Written as DNA, the CDR3 is TGTGCCAGCAGCCCACCGGCGGGGGTTCACACTGAAGCTTTCTTT.

V and J are TRBV5-6 and TRBJ1-1; 9 bases fit TRBD1. The germline gives CDR1 SGHDT, CDR2 YYEEEE. The length of the CDR3 is 14 residues. Trimming took 3 bases from V and 4 from J; bases not matched to a gene: 4. CDR3 sequence (DNA): TGTGCCAGCAGCTCACGGACAGGGGCCACTGAAGCTTTCTTT. It specifies CASSSRTGATEAFF. The entire variable domain, with the rest obtained from reference TRBV5-6 and TRBJ1-1, is as follows: DAGVTQSPTHLIKTRGQQVTLRCSPKSGHDTVSWYQQALGQGPQFIFQYYEEEERQRGNFPDRFSGHQFPNYSSELNVNALLLGDSALYLCASSSRTGATEAFFGQGTRLTVV.

Of note for this clone: At one of its ends the junction is not consistent with the germline gene, which may arise from a read error. CDR3 bases: TGTGCCAGCATTGAAGGACGGCTCATGAACACTGAAGCTTTCTTT. It specifies CASIEGRLMNTEAFF. V and J are TRBV6-1 and TRBJ1-1; D remains ambiguous. CDR3 size: 15 residues. Germline loops: CDR1 MNHNS, CDR2 SASEGT.

V and J are TRBV7-9 and TRBJ2-2; D unclear. Germline CDR1 is SEHNR and CDR2 is FQNEAQ (reference sequence). Trimming cost V 7 bases and J 1 base, with 19 bases left between them. CDR3 length equals 17 residues. In nucleotides, the CDR3 is TGTGCCAGCACCACCCAGGCGGCAGGCCTGAACACCGGGGAGCTGTTTTTT. As protein: CASTTQAAGLNTGELFF. Full variable domain (remainder filled in from reference TRBV7-9 and TRBJ2-2): DTGVSQNPRHKITKRGQNVTFRCDPISEHNRLYWYRQTLGQGPEFLTYFQNEAQLEKSRLLSDRFSAERPKGSFSTLEIQRTEQGDSAMYLCASTTQAAGLNTGELFFGEGSRLTVL.

CDR3 sequence (DNA): TGCGCCAGCAGCGGGGTTTGGAACACCGGGGAGCTGTTTTTT. Encoded protein: CASSGVWNTGELFF. The chain joins TRBV5-1 to TRBJ2-2, with D unresolved. This CDR3 is 14 amino acids long. Germline V gives CDR1 SGHRS, CDR2 YFSETQ. V was trimmed by 4 bases and J by 1 base, leaving 8 bases between them.

V and J are TRBV23-1 and TRBJ1-6; perhaps TRBD1 as D (6 bases). TRBV23-1 is flagged as an ORF with uncertain function. Trimming removed 8 bases from V and 7 bases from J, with 30 bases in between. The CDR3 spans 19 residues. In DNA, the CDR3 is TGCGCCAGCTGGCCTTACCAGGGGACCAGTCTAACTACCAATTCACCCCTCCACTTT. Amino acids: CASWPYQGTSLTTNSPLHF.

V usage is TRBV5-8 and J usage is TRBJ2-1; D gene ambiguous. Looked up from germline, CDR1 is SGHTS and CDR2 is YDEGEE. The CDR3 sequence is 11 residues long. Deletions cut 2 bases from V and 11 bases from J, with 8 bases between. As DNA, the CDR3 is TGTGCCAGCAGCTTTAGCCGTCAGCAGTTCTTC. It is translated as CASSFSRQQFF.

V and J are TRBV5-1 and TRBJ2-5; D is uncertain. CDR1 and CDR2 (germline): SGHRS, YFSETQ. The CDR3 extends over 9 amino acids. V was pared by 7 bases and J by 9 bases, with 7 bases between. The CDR3: CASREAQYF. In DNA, the CDR3 is TGCGCCAGCCGCGAGGCCCAGTACTTC.

Concerning this clone: Other DNA sequences from this sample encode an identical CDR3 as well. J is TRBJ2-5 and V is TRBV7-9; TRBD1 matches at 8 bases. The germline V gene encodes CDR1 SEHNR and CDR2 FQNEAQ (reference sequence). The CDR3 sequence is 13 residues long. V was pared by 4 bases and J by 5 bases, with 3 bases of the junction left unmatched. CDR3 in DNA: TGTGCCAGCAGCTCCAGGGGGCCGGAGACCCAGTACTTC. Protein product: CASSSRGPETQYF. The whole variable domain, remainder taken from reference TRBV7-9 and TRBJ2-5, is DTGVSQNPRHKITKRGQNVTFRCDPISEHNRLYWYRQTLGQGPEFLTYFQNEAQLEKSRLLSDRFSAERPKGSFSTLEIQRTEQGDSAMYLCASSSRGPETQYFGPGTRLLVL.

The chain combines TRBV28 with TRBJ2-1; no clear D gene. The CDR3 consists of 14 residues. The V and J ends lost 8 bases and 1 base respectively, with 12 bases between them. CDR1 is MDHEN, CDR2 SYDVKM, per germline. CDR3 DNA: TGTGCCAGCCACCATGGGCAGTCCTACAATGAGCAGTTCTTC. This gives the protein CASHHGQSYNEQFF. Variable domain in full (rest from reference TRBV28 and TRBJ2-1): DVKVTQSSRYLVKRTGEKVFLECVQDMDHENMFWYRQDPGLGLRLIYFSYDVKMKEKGDIPEGYSVSREKKERFSLILESASTNQTSMYLCASHHGQSYNEQFFGPGTRLTVL.

V usage is TRBV13 and J usage is TRBJ2-7; D possibly matches TRBD1 or TRBD2 (5 bases each). The CDR3 contains 13 residues. V lost 4 bases to trimming and J lost 5 bases, with 12 bases between them. Germline V gene lookup returns CDR1 PRHDT and CDR2 FYEKMQ (reference sequence). The CDR3 bases are TGTGCCAGCAGCTCCCCCAGGGACCACGAGCAGTACTTC. Translation: CASSSPRDHEQYF.

This chain uses TRBV27 with TRBJ1-2; 7 bases map to TRBD1. The CDR3 runs 16 residues. Germline V gene lookup returns CDR1 MNHEY and CDR2 SMNVEV (reference sequence). The V segment lost 5 bases and the J segment 4 bases; nucleotides outside the gene matches: 13. The CDR3 DNA sequence: TGTGCCAGCAGTCAAACCGGACAGGTCAAGGGCTATGGCTACACCTTC. This codes for CASSQTGQVKGYGYTF.

This clone has just a few counts. The V gene is TRBV5-1, the J gene TRBJ1-2; TRBD1 is a possible D gene (5 bases). Germline V gives CDR1 SGHRS, CDR2 YFSETQ. V dropped 3 bases and J dropped 2 bases, with 8 bases sitting between them. The CDR3 totals 13 residues. Here the CDR3 reads CASSSDINYGYTF. CDR3 in DNA: TGCGCCAGCAGCTCGGACATAAACTATGGCTACACCTTC.

The V call is TRBV30, the J call TRBJ2-1, with a possible D match to TRBD2 (5 bases). The CDR3 loop spans 13 amino acids. In germline, CDR1 is GTSNPN, CDR2 SVGIG (reference sequence). The V end lost 4 bases, the J end lost 9 bases, and 16 bases lay between the germline ends. The CDR3 protein is CAWTILGRGEQFF. The CDR3 DNA reads as TGTGCCTGGACCATACTAGGGCGAGGTGAGCAGTTCTTC.